A single sample is the source of the 23 T cell receptor beta chains below, sequenced in a study of cytomegalovirus exposure and HLA in healthy donors. 13 Jbeta primers and 60 Vbeta primers were used for the PCR. Clones were sequenced by immunoSEQ multiplex PCR, and TCRdb holds only the in-frame ones, with some missing. The table includes some 130,000 clones, roughly 65% detected once. Sample: PBMCs. The receptors stem from a man aged 35 to 55 in good health and CMV-seropositive.

About this clone: The junction departs from germline at one end; a sequencing error may be responsible. V is TRBV7-9 and J is TRBJ2-6; 9 nucleotides agree with TRBD1. The CDR3 consists of 16 residues. In germline, CDR1 is SEHNR, CDR2 FQNEAQ (reference sequence). The CDR3 sequence: CVSSPNRGRGANVLTF. The CDR3 coding sequence is TGTGTCAGCAGCCCGAACAGGGGGCGTGGGGCCAACGTCCTGACTTTC. The variable domain in full, with the rest retrieved from reference TRBV7-9 and TRBJ2-6, is DTGVSQNPRHKITKRGQNVTFRCDPISEHNRLYWYRQTLGQGPEFLTYFQNEAQLEKSRLLSDRFSAERPKGSFSTLEIQRTEQGDSAMYLCVSSPNRGRGANVLTFGAGSRLTVL.

This clone was detected a few times. The V and J genes are TRBV15 and TRBJ2-7; D possibly corresponds to TRBD1 (5 bases). The CDR3 is 13 amino acids. The V gene lost 3 bases and the J gene lost 5 bases, with 11 bases spanning the gap. Germline V gene lookup returns CDR1 LNHNV and CDR2 YYDKDF (reference sequence). In DNA, the CDR3 is TGTGCCACCAGCAGCCGAAGGGGCCACGAGCAGTACTTC. Amino acid sequence: CATSSRRGHEQYF.

This clone was seen only a few times. This chain uses TRBV18 with TRBJ2-3; TRBD1 is a possible D gene (6 bases). This CDR3 contains 16 residues. V was trimmed by 0 bases and J by 0 bases, leaving 10 bases between them. The germline V gene encodes CDR1 KGHSH and CDR2 LQKENI. The CDR3 bases are TGTGCCAGCTCACCACCGGGGACAACTAGCACAGATACGCAGTATTTT. It is translated as CASSPPGTTSTDTQYF.

The rearrangement joins TRBV7-6 to TRBJ1-2, with D unclear. Trimming pared 5 bases from V and 3 bases from J, leaving 13 bases between. CDR1 is SGHVS, CDR2 FNYEAQ, per germline. The CDR3 contains 14 residues. CDR3 sequence reads: CASSLGGNDYGYTF. CDR3 coding DNA: TGTGCCAGCAGCCTCGGAGGAAATGACTATGGCTACACCTTC.

This clone was seen a single time. This chain joins TRBV27 and TRBJ2-7, with 7 bases aligning to TRBD1. Germline CDR1 reads MNHEY; CDR2 reads SMNVEV (reference sequence). The CDR3 has 18 residues. V lost 6 bases, J lost 0 bases, and 17 bases stayed unmatched. Written as DNA, the CDR3 is TGTGCCAGCAGCCCAGCCCCCCCCGGACAGGCTTACTCCTACGAGCAGTACTTC. As protein: CASSPAPPGQAYSYEQYF.

The chain couples TRBV15 to TRBJ2-7; TRBD2 matches at 7 bases. The CDR3 spans 15 residues. The trim removed 0 bases at V and 7 bases at J, leaving 9 bases unmatched. Germline CDR1 LNHNV, CDR2 YYDKDF (reference sequence). In nucleotides, the CDR3 is TGTGCCACCAGCAGAGATAGGGCCGCGGGGGTAGAGCAGTACTTC. Its translation is CATSRDRAAGVEQYF. The full variable domain, with the rest looked up from reference TRBV15 and TRBJ2-7, is DAMVIQNPRYQVTQFGKPVTLSCSQTLNHNVMYWYQQKSSQAPKLLFHYYDKDFNNEADTPDNFQSRRPNTSFCFLDIRSPGLGDTAMYLCATSRDRAAGVEQYFGPGTRLTVT.

This clone was seen only a few times. The rearrangement links TRBV5-6 to TRBJ2-5, with 10 bases identical to TRBD2. The CDR3 loop spans 15 amino acids. J gave up 5 bases and V 4 bases, and 8 bases lay outside the gene matches. Germline lookup yields CDR1 SGHDT and CDR2 YYEEEE. CDR3 loop: CASSIRSGGEETQYF. Written as DNA, the CDR3 is TGTGCCAGCAGCATACGAAGCGGGGGGGAGGAGACCCAGTACTTC.

The table lists this clone with a few counts. The rearrangement joins TRBV29-1 to TRBJ2-5; 13 bases agree with TRBD2. Germline CDR1 and CDR2: SQVTM and ANQGSEA. This CDR3 has 14 amino acids. Losses at the gene ends were 1 base for V and 4 bases for J; bases not matched to a gene: 0. The DNA for the CDR3 is TGCAGCGTTGAAGGGACTAGCGGGGGAGAGACCCAGTACTTC. It yields the protein CSVEGTSGGETQYF.

The chain links TRBV5-6 to TRBJ1-2; no firm D call. The V gene lost 1 base and the J gene lost 0 bases, with 10 bases spanning the gap. Germline CDR1 SGHDT, CDR2 YYEEEE. This CDR3 comprises 15 residues. The CDR3 loop is CASSLQKLPNYGYTF. CDR3 in DNA: TGTGCCAGCAGCTTGCAGAAGTTGCCTAACTATGGCTACACCTTC.

The chain joins TRBV4-2 to TRBJ2-7, with D hard to call. The CDR3 loop spans 16 amino acids. Looked up from germline, CDR1 is LGHNA and CDR2 is YNFKEQ. Trimming pared 1 base from V and 0 bases from J, leaving 13 bases between. Here the CDR3 DNA reads TGTGCCAGCAGCCAAGCTTTAATGACTGACTCCTACGAGCAGTACTTC. This gives the protein CASSQALMTDSYEQYF.

This clone was observed a handful of times. The rearrangement joins TRBV18 to TRBJ2-5; D unresolved. Trimming left V 4 bases short and J 5 bases short, with 5 bases between. CDR3 length: 11 residues. The germline gives CDR1 KGHSH, CDR2 LQKENI. The CDR3, as DNA: TGTGCCAGCTCACGTGAGGAGACCCAGTACTTC. Protein sequence: CASSREETQYF.

This chain uses TRBV7-6 with TRBJ2-1; 11 positions agree with TRBD2. The germline gives CDR1 SGHVS, CDR2 FNYEAQ. J gave up 5 bases and V 2 bases, and 11 bases lay outside the gene matches. The CDR3 runs 18 residues. CDR3 in DNA: TGTGCCAGCAGCTTAACCACTAGCGGGAGTGGTCCCCACAATGAGCAGTTCTTC. It is translated as CASSLTTSGSGPHNEQFF.

The chain is built from TRBV5-1 and TRBJ1-2; 7 bases fit TRBD1. In germline, CDR1 is SGHRS, CDR2 YFSETQ. The CDR3 is 17 amino acids. Trimming took 0 bases from V and 4 from J; bases not matched to a gene: 12. The CDR3: CASSLVSGQSMGYGYTF. As DNA, the CDR3 is TGCGCCAGCAGCTTGGTCTCGGGACAGTCCATGGGCTATGGCTACACCTTC.

V is TRBV5-1 and J is TRBJ2-7; TRBD2 aligns across 15 bases. Germline CDR1 is SGHRS and CDR2 is YFSETQ. V shed 3 bases, J shed 5 bases, and the junction held 12 bases outside the gene matches. The CDR3 spans 18 residues. This CDR3 reads CASSWTSGGASGGNEQYF. In DNA, the CDR3 is TGCGCCAGCAGCTGGACTAGCGGGGGGGCGTCCGGAGGCAACGAGCAGTACTTC.

This clone was detected only a few times. The chain combines TRBV7-9 with TRBJ1-2; 8 positions agree with TRBD1. The CDR3 contains 15 residues. Germline lookup yields CDR1 SEHNR and CDR2 FQNEAQ (reference sequence). The V segment lost 5 bases and the J segment 1 base; nucleotides outside the gene matches: 6. The CDR3: CASSLTGGYNYGYTF. CDR3 nucleotides: TGTGCCAGCAGCCTTACAGGGGGTTATAACTATGGCTACACCTTC. Full variable domain (remainder filled in from reference TRBV7-9 and TRBJ1-2): DTGVSQNPRHKITKRGQNVTFRCDPISEHNRLYWYRQTLGQGPEFLTYFQNEAQLEKSRLLSDRFSAERPKGSFSTLEIQRTEQGDSAMYLCASSLTGGYNYGYTFGSGTRLTVV.

The rearrangement joins TRBV18 to TRBJ1-5; 8 bases match TRBD1. The V and J ends lost 2 bases and 3 bases, in that order; junction bases with no gene match: 6. The CDR3 loop spans 16 amino acids. CDR1 and CDR2 from the germline V gene are KGHSH and LQKENI. In DNA, the CDR3 is TGTGCCAGCTCACCAGGGACAGGCAGTCTCAATCAGCCCCAGCATTTT. Protein: CASSPGTGSLNQPQHF.

This clone was counted a few times. The chain employs TRBV10-3 and TRBJ1-1; D may be TRBD1 (5 bases). The V and J ends lost 8 bases and 1 base respectively, with 14 bases between them. The germline gives CDR1 ENHRY, CDR2 SYGVKD. CDR3 length equals 14 residues. CDR3 in amino acids: CAIGVGVQNTEAFF. The CDR3 DNA sequence: TGTGCCATCGGTGTAGGGGTACAGAACACTGAAGCTTTCTTT.

J is TRBJ2-1 and V is TRBV7-8; 7 nucleotides line up with TRBD1. The V and J ends lost 1 base and 3 bases, in that order; junction bases with no gene match: 6. Germline values: CDR1 SGHVS, CDR2 FQNEAQ. The CDR3 has 16 amino acids. This chain's CDR3 is CASSLERGPNYNEQFF. The CDR3 DNA is TGTGCCAGCAGCTTAGAGAGGGGGCCTAACTACAATGAGCAGTTCTTC. The full variable domain, completed using reference TRBV7-8 and TRBJ2-1, is GAGVSQSPRYKVAKRGQDVALRCDPISGHVSLFWYQQALGQGPEFLTYFQNEAQLDKSGLPSDRFFAERPEGSVSTLKIQRTQQEDSAVYLCASSLERGPNYNEQFFGPGTRLTVL.

The J gene is TRBJ2-7, the V gene TRBV5-4, with TRBD1 matching 10 bases. Trimming cost V 4 bases and J 2 bases; bases outside gene matches: 6. CDR3 length equals 15 residues. Germline-derived CDR1 and CDR2 are SGHNT and YYREEE (reference sequence). DNA for the CDR3: TGTGCCAGCAGCGGTTCCGGGACAGGGGCCTACGAGCAGTACTTC. Its translation: CASSGSGTGAYEQYF.

The V gene is TRBV7-2, the J gene TRBJ1-2, with 9 bases aligning to TRBD1. V lost 3 bases and J lost 7; bases outside the gene matches: 9. Germline CDR1 and CDR2: SGHTA and FQGNSA. The length of the CDR3 is 15 residues. The CDR3 nucleotides read TGTGCCAGCAGCTTTAGAGGGCGGGACAGGGTTGGCTACACCTTC. This encodes CASSFRGRDRVGYTF.

The chain combines TRBV6-5 with TRBJ2-7, with a tentative D call TRBD2 (5 bases). V dropped 7 bases and J dropped 5 bases, with 18 bases sitting between them. Germline V gene sequence: CDR1 MNHEY, CDR2 SVGAGI. This CDR3 spans 14 amino acids. The CDR3 protein is CASTRTTGRDEQYF. The DNA for the CDR3 is TGTGCCAGCACCAGAACGACGGGAAGGGACGAGCAGTACTTC.

V and J are TRBV18 and TRBJ1-5, with a tentative D call TRBD1 (6 bases). Germline CDR1 reads KGHSH; CDR2 reads LQKENI. CDR3 size: 14 residues. V lost 5 bases and J 3 bases, leaving 11 bases between the germline ends. CDR3 protein: CASSSRDNNQPQHF. The DNA for the CDR3 is TGTGCCAGCTCATCCCGGGACAACAATCAGCCCCAGCATTTT. Full variable domain (rest looked up from reference TRBV18 and TRBJ1-5): NAGVMQNPRHLVRRRGQEARLRCSPMKGHSHVYWYRQLPEEGLKFMVYLQKENIIDESGMPKERFSAEFPKEGPSILRIQQVVRGDSAAYFCASSSRDNNQPQHFGDGTRLSIL.

This clone has only a few counts. The rearrangement joins TRBV5-1 to TRBJ1-6; D not resolved. V dropped 0 bases and J dropped 0 bases, with 7 bases sitting between them. This CDR3 is 16 amino acids long. The germline gives CDR1 SGHRS, CDR2 YFSETQ. The CDR3 DNA reads as TGCGCCAGCAGCTTGGCCGGGGACTCCTATAATTCACCCCTCCACTTT. Amino acids: CASSLAGDSYNSPLHF.